This T cell receptor (beta chain) came from a study of cytomegalovirus exposure and HLA in healthy donors. The PCR ran on 60 Vbeta and 13 Jbeta primers. Assay: immunoSEQ multiplex PCR; the TCRdb copy retains only in-frame clones and omits some. The sample comprises around 210,000 clones, around 77% of which are singletons, and roughly 3% rests with the top ten. This CDR3 spans 14 amino acids. Deletions cut 5 bases from V and 2 bases from J, with 13 bases between. Germline V gives CDR1 MNHEY, CDR2 SMNVEV (reference sequence). Findings and caveats of the study: Researchers reported that a few CMV-associated chains were confirmed in vitro as CMV antigen-specific. According to an earlier analysis, most TCR beta V segments yielded productive rearrangements about 87% or about 30% of the time. Despite most TCR sequences being rare, some public TCRs occurred in many donors. A later analysis found common viral pathogens apparently linked to several of the most significant clusters.

To note about this clone: Its antigen remains unidentified.

The receptor was isolated from a woman younger than 45 in good health and CMV-seronegative. The sample was PBMCs. V gene TRBV27 combines with J gene TRBJ2-7; D remains ambiguous. The CDR3 DNA reads as TGTGCCAGCAGTCGAGGATACCTTGCCTACGAGCAGTACTTC. It is translated as CASSRGYLAYEQYF.